This T cell receptor beta chain was identified in a study of cytomegalovirus exposure and HLA in healthy donors (dated 2017 in TCRdb). As for the study more broadly: In an earlier analysis of some 550 of the donors, approximately 300 Gb of sequence data and some 100 million unique TCR beta sequences from some 170 million T cells were reported. An early release that covered some 640 HLA-typed donors contained approximately 300 gigabases of sequencing data and 70 million to 100 million unique TCR sequences. Of the roughly 400 genotyped donors, approximately 80% were placed in the genetic ancestry cluster associated with self-reported Caucasian donors. The aim of the study was to test whether cataloging public T cell receptors could identify signatures of past pathogen exposure. The T cell repertoires of around 730 subjects were profiled by immunosequencing and related to cytomegalovirus serostatus. A separate validation cohort of over 95 different subjects was used in addition to the roughly 720-subject first cohort. High-throughput TCR immunosequencing, statistical association of individual TCRs with disease status, and machine learning were combined to predict cytomegalovirus infection status. A later analysis re-examined previously published TCR beta repertoires from more than 600 donors and added high-resolution HLA genotyping to investigate patterns of TCR occurrence. Rather than drawing on any new phenotypic data, the later analysis identified candidate immune exposures from TCR beta sequences and the way those sequences occurred across donors. To decide whether each TCR beta V gene segment behaved as functional or pseudogenic, an earlier analysis of approximately 620 of the donors relied on high-throughput TCR beta sequencing. Donor age, sex, ethnicity and CMV serostatus were collected together with the repertoire data. A later genetic analysis used genome-wide SNP genotypes for about 60% of the roughly 700 donors, treating that subset as a discovery cohort. Every repertoire in the discovery cohort had been generated on one and the same sequencing platform. Both class I and class II loci were covered by HLA typing, at four-digit resolution. Typing coverage differed by locus: A, B, C, DRB1 and DQB1 were typed in about 629-630 donors, DQA1 in about 500, DPA1 in approximately 610, and DPB1 in 450 to 490. A handful of DR-DQ haplotypes were handled as single units for association and clustering because linkage in the cohort was strong. On average, 235,054 unique TCR beta nucleotide sequences were sequenced per donor among 398 genotyped donors of the cohort, with roughly 19% of those sequences being non-productive. Broad study findings and their caveats: The classifier was reported to diagnose cytomegalovirus status with high specificity and sensitivity in both the original cohort and the validation cohort. At a false discovery rate of 0.05, a later analysis linked roughly 17,000 TCR beta sequences to specific HLA alleles. Around 16 rarely observed V segments, including chromosome 9 orphons, were excluded from the earlier analysis of about 600 of the donors because counts were too low. Most CMV-associated TCR beta chains appeared to be HLA-restricted in a later analysis, and the HLA associations seemed to be driven largely by CMV exposure. In a later analysis, TCR association rates were found to vary across HLA loci, with the most associated TCRs seen for DRB1 alleles and the fewest for HLA-C alleles. Broadly in line with IMGT annotations, most TCR beta V segments showed up in productive rearrangements about 90% or about 30% of the time in an earlier analysis of several hundred of the donors. The study gave a list of under 200 TCR beta chains associated with cytomegalovirus. In a later genetic analysis, fewer N-insertions in productive TCRs were reported among donors in an Asian-associated ancestry cluster than the roughly 710-donor mean. Sequencing depth was assumed to be roughly uniform across donors in the presence/absence analyses, though that assumption may not hold. For the cohort, immune exposure information was limited to CMV serostatus. Some IMGT-functional V segments, including TRBV6-2 and TRBV6-3, could not be told apart with the 87-base-pair reads, so those segments were excluded. Linkage disequilibrium might explain the correlated functional status among segregating V segments, but an unknown experimental factor could not be ruled out. HLA typing was unavailable for some donors at each locus, so association tests used only the typed subset. A further reported finding was that TCR beta sequences accurately predicted the HLA-A and HLA-B alleles for most subjects in the first cohort. When HLA alleles, especially DR and DQ, strongly co-occurred, attributing TCR associations to individual alleles was difficult. Only TCR beta chains were sequenced in this cohort, and the absence of alpha or paired-chain data limited detectable features. It was suggested by the authors that the approach could potentially be generalized to other disease states and immunological phenotypes. An association between a missense DCLRE1C variant and V-gene and J-gene trimming of TCR beta chains was found in a later genetic analysis and replicated in an independent cohort. Three of the identified cytomegalovirus-associated TCR beta chains were confirmed in vitro to be specific for cytomegalovirus antigens. Most TCR sequences were observed very rarely across donors, whereas some public TCRs were present in many individuals. Several of the top co-occurrence clusters appeared to be linked to parvovirus B19, influenza, CMV and Epstein-Barr virus, according to a later analysis. A cluster of highly shared sequence variants was judged likely to represent a technical artifact of the sequencing pipeline. In a later analysis, HLA-associated TCR beta chains were found to be more clonally expanded and to have lower generation probabilities than equally common non-associated chains.

From a lookup of the germline V gene (reference sequence), CDR1 and CDR2 are MNHEY and SMNVEV. Deletion took 0 bases off V and 1 base off J, with a span of 7 bases between the germline ends. From cysteine to phenylalanine, the CDR3 is 14 amino acids long. The entry retains the CDR3 DNA only, 42 bases that are in frame from base 1. Details on this clone: Its antigen is unknown. Base qualities are not at hand, and no much larger clone is one base apart.

The cohort was made up of about 610 healthy bone marrow donors. At the time of sampling, every cohort member was nominally healthy, though immune exposures that went unrecorded were likely present. The donor tested CMV seropositive, placing the donor among the roughly 300 seropositive members of the cohort. A peripheral blood sample was collected from each donor, and TCR beta sequencing was performed on peripheral blood mononuclear cells. The Qiagen DNeasy Blood Extraction Kit was used to extract genomic DNA from the blood cell samples. Library method: the immunoSEQ multiplex PCR assay. For the multiplex PCR, a mixture combining 60 forward primers for TCR Vbeta segments and 13 reverse primers for TCR Jbeta segments was used. Amplification of the CDR3 region of rearranged TCR beta genes was performed with a multiplex PCR assay on genomic DNA. On the Illumina HiSeq System, the amplified TCR beta libraries were sequenced as 87-base-pair reads. In the source study's methods: A later analysis tallied 80 million to 95 million unique TCR beta chains across the approximately 670 repertoires, and around 10 million of those chains were shared by two or more donors. To remove PCR and sequencing errors, raw reads were error-corrected and collapsed into unique sequences using a nearest-neighbor algorithm that merged closely related sequences. Alignment of CDR3 sequences to IMGT reference sequences was used to assign V, D and J gene segments. For a sequence to be retained, at least a six-nucleotide match to both a V gene segment and a J gene segment was required. A rearrangement was called productive if the CDR3 had no stop codons and remained in frame with V and J, and every other rearrangement was called non-productive. CDR3 was defined by IMGT convention, running from the second conserved V-encoded cysteine to the conserved J-encoded phenylalanine. The earlier analysis of fewer than 750 of the donors excluded sequences that lacked an unambiguous match to a single V gene segment. In an earlier analysis of a few hundred of the donors, V segments were called functional above 56.7% productive rearrangements and were called segregating when the between-donor standard deviation exceeded 5%. A statistical classification framework was built for diagnosing cytomegalovirus status from the catalog of TCR beta chain sequences. In a later analysis, V and J genes were assigned by comparing TCR nucleotide sequences against IMGT/GENE-DB human TR gene sequences. The TCRdist pipeline was used in a later analysis to assign CDR3 sequences and most-parsimonious VDJ recombination scenarios. In a later analysis, each TCR beta chain was defined by its CDR3 amino acid sequence together with its V-gene family, and reads without a unique V-gene family were excluded. As a way to deal with suspected cross-contamination and a sequencing artifact, a later analysis dropped nearly 600 nucleotide sequences that were highly shared and had low generation probability. For each public chain, a later analysis derived a clonal expansion index from normalized ranks of inferred template counts within each repertoire. In a later analysis, generation probabilities were computed using a VDJ recombination model fitted to out-of-frame rearrangements, and the results were checked against IGoR. A later analysis scored TCR-TCR, TCR-HLA and TCR-CMV co-occurrence with hypergeometric tests, applying a repertoire-size bias correction to TCR pairs. In a later analysis, false discovery rates were estimated by permuting HLA or CMV assignments 20 times. In a later analysis, co-occurring TCRs were grouped with DBSCAN, and TCRdist sequence similarity was added when clustering was performed within HLA-allele-positive subsets. Co-occurrence clustering excluded repertoires with fewer than 30,000 or more than 120,000 public chains, plus five with anomalous nucleotide sharing. Entries here come from immuneACCESS through TCRdb and include only in-frame sequences with V and J called. Some clones fail to appear in such tables; in the studies checked, an unresolved V gene covers under half of the shortfall, and the cause of the remainder is unknown. V and J calls and clone size are copied from that table; D and trimming were computed from the DNA. Across this sample there are roughly 100,000 clones, with about a tenth seen only once. The ten largest clones add up to about 5% of the sample.

The sequencing sample was made of PBMCs. The clonotype was recovered from a man over 45 in good health and CMV-seropositive. The V and J segments used are TRBV27 and TRBJ2-7, with a weak D call of TRBD1 (6 bases match). The nucleotide sequence is given as TGTGCCAGCAGTTTATCCACAGGGTCCTACGAGCAGTACTTC. It encodes CASSLSTGSYEQYF.